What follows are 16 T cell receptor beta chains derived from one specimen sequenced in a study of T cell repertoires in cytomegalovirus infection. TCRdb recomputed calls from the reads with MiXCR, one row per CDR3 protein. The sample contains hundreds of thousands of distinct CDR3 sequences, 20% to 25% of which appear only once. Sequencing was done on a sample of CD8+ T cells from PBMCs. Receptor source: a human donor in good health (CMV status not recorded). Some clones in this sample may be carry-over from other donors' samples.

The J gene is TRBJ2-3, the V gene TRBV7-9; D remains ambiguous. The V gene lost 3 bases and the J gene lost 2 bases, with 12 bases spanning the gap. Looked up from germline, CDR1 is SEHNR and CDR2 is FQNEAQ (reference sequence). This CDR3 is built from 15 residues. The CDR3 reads CASSLLGSATDTQYF. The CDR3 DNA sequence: TGTGCCAGCAGCTTGTTAGGATCCGCCACAGATACGCAGTATTTT.

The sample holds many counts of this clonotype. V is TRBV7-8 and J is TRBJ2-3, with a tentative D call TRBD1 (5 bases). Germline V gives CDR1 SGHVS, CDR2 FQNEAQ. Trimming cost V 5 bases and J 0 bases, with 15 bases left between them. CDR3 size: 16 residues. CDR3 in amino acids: CASSALGQESTDTQYF. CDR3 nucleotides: TGTGCCAGCAGCGCTTTGGGGCAGGAAAGCACAGATACGCAGTATTTT.

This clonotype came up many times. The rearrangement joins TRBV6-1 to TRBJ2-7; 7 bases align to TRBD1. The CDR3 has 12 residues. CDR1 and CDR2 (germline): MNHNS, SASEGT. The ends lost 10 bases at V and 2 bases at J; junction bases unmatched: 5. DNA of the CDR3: TGTGCCACCGGACAGGCTACCTACGAGCAGTACTTC. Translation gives CATGQATYEQYF.

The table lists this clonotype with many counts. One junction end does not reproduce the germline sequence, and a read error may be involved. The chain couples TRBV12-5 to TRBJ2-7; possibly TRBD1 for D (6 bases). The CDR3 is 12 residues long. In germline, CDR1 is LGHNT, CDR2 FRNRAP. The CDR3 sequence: CASGLGTGTTVF. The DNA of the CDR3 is TGTGCTAGTGGTTTGGGAACCGGGACAACGGTCTTC.

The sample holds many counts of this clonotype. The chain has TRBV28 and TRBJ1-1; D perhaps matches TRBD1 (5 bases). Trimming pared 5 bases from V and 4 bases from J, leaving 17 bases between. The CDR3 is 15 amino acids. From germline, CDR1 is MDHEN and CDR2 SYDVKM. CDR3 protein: CASSLYLGAPTEAFF. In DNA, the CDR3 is TGTGCCAGCAGTCTATACCTCGGGGCGCCCACTGAAGCTTTCTTT.

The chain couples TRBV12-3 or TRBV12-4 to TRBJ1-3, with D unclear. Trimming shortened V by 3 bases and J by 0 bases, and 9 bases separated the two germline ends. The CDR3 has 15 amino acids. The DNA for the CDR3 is TGTGCCAGCAGTTTTCCGGGGATCTCTGGAAACACCATATATTTT. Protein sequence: CASSFPGISGNTIYF.

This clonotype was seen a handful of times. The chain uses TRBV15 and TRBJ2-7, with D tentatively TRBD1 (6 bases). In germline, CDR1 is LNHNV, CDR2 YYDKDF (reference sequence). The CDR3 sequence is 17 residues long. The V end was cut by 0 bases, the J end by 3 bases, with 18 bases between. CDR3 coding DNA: TGTGCCACCAGCAGAGAGGCGACAGGTCAAGTCCACTACGAGCAGTACTTC. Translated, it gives CATSREATGQVHYEQYF.

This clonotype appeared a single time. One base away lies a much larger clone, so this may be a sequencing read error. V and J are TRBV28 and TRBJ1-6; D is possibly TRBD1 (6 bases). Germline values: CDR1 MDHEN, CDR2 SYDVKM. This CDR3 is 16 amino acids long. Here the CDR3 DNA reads TGTGTCAGCATCGTAGGACAGAGCTCCTATAATTCACCCCTCCACTTT. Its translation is CVSIVGQSSYNSPLHF.

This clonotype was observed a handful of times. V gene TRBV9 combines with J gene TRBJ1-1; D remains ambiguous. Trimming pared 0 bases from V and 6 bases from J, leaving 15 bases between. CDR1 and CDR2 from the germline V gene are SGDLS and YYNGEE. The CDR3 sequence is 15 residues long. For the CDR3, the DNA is TGTGCCAGCAGCGTAGGCCCGCTCCGACCCGCTGAAGCTTTCTTT. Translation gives CASSVGPLRPAEAFF.

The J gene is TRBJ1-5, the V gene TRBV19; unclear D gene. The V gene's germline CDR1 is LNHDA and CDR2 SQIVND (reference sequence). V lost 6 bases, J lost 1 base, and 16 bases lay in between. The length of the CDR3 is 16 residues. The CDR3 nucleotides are TGTGCCAGTAGCCCGGTTGGGGTTAAGAGCAATCAGCCCCAGCATTTT. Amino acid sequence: CASSPVGVKSNQPQHF.

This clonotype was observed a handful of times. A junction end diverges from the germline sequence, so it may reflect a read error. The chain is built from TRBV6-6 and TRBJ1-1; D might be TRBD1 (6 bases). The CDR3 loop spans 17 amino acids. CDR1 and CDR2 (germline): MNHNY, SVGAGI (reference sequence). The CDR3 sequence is CASSNSPWTELKTEAFF. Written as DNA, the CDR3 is TGTGCCAGCAGTAACTCCCCCTGGACAGAACTGAAAACTGAAGCTTTCTTT.

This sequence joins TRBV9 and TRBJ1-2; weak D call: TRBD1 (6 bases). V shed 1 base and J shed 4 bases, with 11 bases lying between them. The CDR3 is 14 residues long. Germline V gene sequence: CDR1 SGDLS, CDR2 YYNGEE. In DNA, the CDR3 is TGTGCCAGCAGCGTAAAGGGGGGGTCCTATGGCTACACCTTC. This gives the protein CASSVKGGSYGYTF.

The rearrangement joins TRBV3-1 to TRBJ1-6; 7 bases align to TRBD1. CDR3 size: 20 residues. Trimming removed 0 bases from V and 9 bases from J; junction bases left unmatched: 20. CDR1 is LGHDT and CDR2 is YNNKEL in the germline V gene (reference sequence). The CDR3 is CASSQDYTPDRARLGSPLHF. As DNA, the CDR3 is TGTGCCAGCAGCCAAGATTACACCCCCGACAGGGCCCGTTTGGGTTCACCCCTCCACTTT.

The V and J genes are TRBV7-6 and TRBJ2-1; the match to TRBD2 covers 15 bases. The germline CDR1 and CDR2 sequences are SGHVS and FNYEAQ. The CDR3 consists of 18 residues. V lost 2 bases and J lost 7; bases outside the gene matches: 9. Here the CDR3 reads CASSLTGLAGGPGNEQFF. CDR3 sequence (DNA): TGTGCCAGCAGCTTAACCGGACTAGCGGGGGGGCCGGGGAATGAGCAGTTCTTC.

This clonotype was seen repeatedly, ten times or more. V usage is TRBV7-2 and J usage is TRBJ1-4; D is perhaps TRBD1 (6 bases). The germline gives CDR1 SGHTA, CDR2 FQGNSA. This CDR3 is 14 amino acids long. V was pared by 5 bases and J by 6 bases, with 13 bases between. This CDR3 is CASSKDRLDEKLFF. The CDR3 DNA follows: TGTGCCAGCAGCAAAGACAGGTTGGATGAAAAACTGTTTTTT.

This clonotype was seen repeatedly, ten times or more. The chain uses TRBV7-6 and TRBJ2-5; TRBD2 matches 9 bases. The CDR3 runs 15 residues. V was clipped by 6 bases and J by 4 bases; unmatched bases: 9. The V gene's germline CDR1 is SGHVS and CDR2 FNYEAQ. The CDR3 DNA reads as TGTGCCAGCAGGCGCATCGATAGCGGGGGAGAGACCCAGTACTTC. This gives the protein CASRRIDSGGETQYF.